The 5 T cell receptor beta chains below come from one sample, sequenced in a study of cytomegalovirus exposure and HLA in healthy donors. Primers included in the PCR were 60 Vbeta and 13 Jbeta primers. Generated by immunoSEQ multiplex PCR, the TCRdb table keeps only in-frame clones and is missing some. This sample has roughly 100,000 clones; approximately 64% occur once, and the top ten carry under 5.5%. The source material was PBMCs. These receptors were taken from a human donor in good health.

This chain connects TRBV6-6 to TRBJ2-5; 11 nucleotides line up with TRBD2. J was trimmed by 5 bases and V by 6 bases; bases with no gene match: 5. This CDR3 region has 14 residues. From germline, CDR1 is MNHNY and CDR2 SVGAGI (reference sequence). The CDR3 DNA sequence: TGTGCCAGCAGGATAGCGGGAGGGCGGGAGACCCAGTACTTC. Translated, it gives CASRIAGGRETQYF.

V gene TRBV7-6 combines with J gene TRBJ2-5, with 9 bases aligning to TRBD2. The CDR3 covers 13 residues. From germline, CDR1 is SGHVS and CDR2 FNYEAQ. V lost 9 bases and J lost 4; bases outside the gene matches: 6. The CDR3 DNA reads TGTGCCAGGGCGGGAGGGTTGGGAGAGACCCAGTACTTC. This translates into CARAGGLGETQYF.

In its sample, this clone was seen once. V and J are TRBV12-5 and TRBJ2-2, with TRBD1 identical over 9 bases. CDR3 length: 16 residues. CDR1 LGHNT and CDR2 FRNRAP come from the germline V gene. Germline trimming cut 0 bases from V and 7 bases from J; bases unmatched to any gene: 6. CDR3: CASGLVKTGGSGELFF. The CDR3 DNA follows: TGTGCTAGTGGTTTGGTAAAAACAGGGGGCAGCGGGGAGCTGTTTTTT. Based on the CDR3 plus reference TRBV12-5 and TRBJ2-2, the full variable domain is DARVTQTPRHKVTEMGQEVTMRCQPILGHNTVFWYRQTMMQGLELLAYFRNRAPLDDSGMPKDRFSAEMPDATLATLKIQPSEPRDSAVYFCASGLVKTGGSGELFFGEGSRLTVL.

This clone was detected a few times. The V gene is TRBV11-3, the J gene TRBJ2-1; the D gene is possibly TRBD2 (7 bases). Germline V lookup: CDR1 SGHNT, CDR2 YENEEA. Trimming left V 0 bases short and J 9 bases short, with 21 bases between. This CDR3 comprises 17 residues. The CDR3 coding sequence is TGTGCCAGCAGCTTAGATGGGGCGGGGGCTAGTGGTGTTGAGCAGTTCTTC. As protein: CASSLDGAGASGVEQFF.

The chain combines TRBV7-2 with TRBJ1-5, with TRBD1 matching 7 bases. Trimming removed 0 bases from V and 4 bases from J; junction bases left unmatched: 6. CDR1 and CDR2 from the germline V gene are SGHTA and FQGNSA. This CDR3 spans 16 amino acids. CDR3 in amino acids: CASSLAGGSLNQPQHF. The CDR3 coding sequence is TGTGCCAGCAGCTTAGCAGGGGGCAGCTTAAATCAGCCCCAGCATTTT.